The 4 T cell receptor beta chains below come from one sample, sequenced in a study of cytomegalovirus exposure and HLA in healthy donors. The PCR was carried out with 60 Vbeta primers and 13 Jbeta primers. The table came from immunoSEQ multiplex PCR; TCRdb's copy has only in-frame clones and leaves some out. The profile covers 140,000 to 150,000 clones, with approximately 80% appearing a single time and 10% to 15% taken by the ten largest. The material sequenced was PBMCs. These TCRs come from a man aged 35 to 55 in good health and CMV-seropositive.

The V call is TRBV7-2, the J call TRBJ2-3; 11 bases agree with TRBD2. Per the germline V gene, CDR1 is SGHTA and CDR2 is FQGNSA. This CDR3 has 16 amino acids. The trim removed 4 bases at V and 3 bases at J, leaving 6 bases unmatched. The CDR3 loop reads CASSSLAGGGTDTQYF. In DNA form, the CDR3 reads TGTGCCAGCAGCTCGTTAGCGGGAGGGGGGACAGATACGCAGTATTTT.

The CDR3 sequence is CASRADSPLHF. The CDR3 DNA reads as TGTGCCAGCAGGGCGGATTCACCCCTCCACTTT. The V and J genes are TRBV2 and TRBJ1-6; D is unresolved. Germline CDR1 SNHLY, CDR2 FYNNEI. CDR3 length equals 11 residues. The V end was cut by 6 bases, the J end by 8 bases, with 5 bases between.

This clone has just one count. V and J are TRBV28 and TRBJ2-4, with D perhaps TRBD2 (6 bases). The CDR3 loop spans 16 amino acids. CDR1 is MDHEN, CDR2 SYDVKM, per germline. The V end was cut by 2 bases, the J end by 2 bases, with 13 bases between. DNA for the CDR3: TGTGCCAGCAGTTTACCGGGGGTTATGTCCAAAAACATTCAGTACTTC. This translates into CASSLPGVMSKNIQYF.

The chain employs TRBV7-9 and TRBJ1-5; 9 bases map to TRBD1. Germline lookup yields CDR1 SEHNR and CDR2 FQNEAQ (reference sequence). V trimming: 1 base; J trimming: 6 bases; junction bases outside the gene matches: 4. The CDR3 is 15 amino acids. The CDR3 sequence is CASSLGQGGVQPQHF. DNA of the CDR3: TGTGCCAGCAGCTTAGGACAGGGGGGAGTTCAGCCCCAGCATTTT.